This paragraph covers one T cell receptor (beta chain) sequence. This sample stems from a study of OX40 agonist ivuxolimab in advanced cancers. About the research overall: The diagnoses of dose-escalation patients were hepatocellular carcinoma, melanoma, renal cell or head and neck cancer.

The data were produced by immunoSEQ multiplex PCR, yet TCRdb's version contains in-frame clones alone and is incomplete. The table includes about 73,000 clones, about 89% detected once. The CDR3 runs to 16 residues. Germline-derived CDR1 and CDR2 are MNHEY and SMNVEV (reference sequence). The ends were cut back, 4 bases at V and 4 bases at J, with 17 bases in the middle. The rearrangement joins TRBV27 to TRBJ1-5; TRBD1 is a possible D gene (6 bases). The sample in question was CD4+ or CD8+ T cells sorted from blood, obtained in a trial of the OX40 agonist ivuxolimab. The receptor's source is an adult with an advanced solid tumor such as melanoma, head and neck, liver or kidney cancer. CDR3 sequence reads: CASSYTSTGGNQPQHF. CDR3 in DNA: TGTGCCAGCAGTTACACCTCGACAGGAGGAAATCAGCCCCAGCATTTT.